This is a list of T cell receptor beta chains from one sample in a study of patients and donors after allogeneic stem cell transplantation. TCRdb reprocessed the RT-PCR reads via MiXCR and lists one record per CDR3 protein. The repertoire holds about 87,000 distinct CDR3 sequences, less than 5% seen once, with around 2.6% in the top ten. Specimen: blood, either unsorted or a sorted T cell fraction (not recorded which). The receptors come from a human donor who was either an allogeneic HSCT recipient or a stem cell or donor lymphocyte infusion donor (not recorded which). It is not recorded whose cells these are; they may come from a transplant donor. CDR3s include the opening cysteine and the closing phenylalanine or tryptophan. Each record gives: J gene, V gene, clone size, D gene, CDR3 length, CDR3 protein, CDR3 DNA. A D gene is named only where the DNA matches it firmly. Clone size is shown for a subset of rows, as once, few, many or a class of expanded clone.

J: TRBJ1-2; V: TRBV12-3/TRBV12-4; size: many; D: .; length: 15; CDR3: CASSYREDRAGGYTF; DNA: TGTGCCAGCAGTTACAGGGAGGATAGGGCGGGGGGCTACACCTTC
J: TRBJ1-5; V: TRBV20-1; size: many; D: TRBD1; length: 15; CDR3: CSARATGGNNQPQHF; DNA: TGCAGTGCTAGAGCTACAGGGGGCAACAATCAGCCCCAGCATTTT
J: TRBJ1-6; V: TRBV5-1; size: many; D: TRBD1; length: 17; CDR3: CASSWGTGGSYNSPLHF; DNA: TGCGCCAGCAGCTGGGGGACAGGGGGGTCCTATAATTCACCCCTCCACTTT
J: TRBJ2-1; V: TRBV20-1; size: few; D: .; length: 12; CDR3: CSARPSGPQQFF; DNA: TGCAGTGCTAGACCCTCGGGCCCCCAGCAGTTCTTC
J: TRBJ2-1; V: TRBV30; size: many; D: .; length: 11; CDR3: CAWSVLVEQFF; DNA: TGTGCCTGGAGTGTACTGGTGGAGCAGTTCTTC
J: TRBJ2-6; V: TRBV20-1; size: few; D: .; length: 14; CDR3: CSASLSSGANVLTF; DNA: TGCAGTGCTAGTTTGAGCTCTGGGGCCAACGTCCTGACTTTC
J: TRBJ2-7; V: TRBV3-1; size: few; D: .; length: 15; CDR3: CASSPAPALSYEQYF; DNA: TGTGCCAGCAGCCCGGCCCCAGCGCTTTCCTACGAGCAGTACTTC
J: TRBJ2-1; V: TRBV24-1; size: many; D: TRBD1; length: 13; CDR3: CATSDDRVNEQSF; DNA: TGTGCCACCAGTGATGACAGGGTAAATGAGCAGTCCTTC
J: TRBJ2-1; V: TRBV15; size: many; D: TRBD2; length: 15; CDR3: CATSRTTSVDNEQFF; DNA: TGTGCCACCAGCAGAACAACTAGCGTTGACAATGAGCAGTTCTTC
J: TRBJ1-5; V: TRBV20-1; size: many; D: .; length: 14; CDR3: CSASGSPESWAQHF; DNA: TGCAGTGCTAGTGGCAGCCCCGAGAGTTGGGCCCAGCATTTT
J: TRBJ2-5; V: TRBV5-1; size: .; D: .; length: 15; CDR3: CASSLVGLPQETQYF; DNA: TGCGCCAGCAGCTTGGTCGGACTGCCTCAAGAGACCCAGTACTTC
J: TRBJ2-3; V: TRBV2; size: many; D: .; length: 14; CDR3: CASSPLSPTDTQYF; DNA: TGTGCCAGCAGCCCCCTCTCCCCAACAGATACGCAGTATTTT
J: TRBJ1-3; V: TRBV5-1; size: .; D: .; length: 15; CDR3: CASSLGSGSGNTIYF; DNA: TGCGCCAGCAGCTTGGGAAGCGGATCTGGAAACACCATATATTTT
J: TRBJ1-3; V: TRBV7-8; size: .; D: .; length: 14; CDR3: CASSSQGIGNTIYF; DNA: TGTGCCAGCAGCTCTCAGGGGATCGGAAACACCATATATTTT
J: TRBJ1-4; V: TRBV30; size: many; D: .; length: 16; CDR3: CAWIPSGGVTNEKLFF; DNA: TGTGCCTGGATACCCTCGGGGGGGGTAACTAATGAAAAACTGTTTTTT
J: TRBJ1-2; V: TRBV12-3/TRBV12-4; size: many; D: TRBD1; length: 12; CDR3: CASNTGAGGYTF; DNA: TGTGCCAGCAACACAGGGGCGGGAGGCTACACCTTC
J: TRBJ2-7; V: TRBV12-3/TRBV12-4; size: many; D: .; length: 13; CDR3: CASSGLLGYEQYF; DNA: TGTGCCAGCAGCGGACTATTGGGCTACGAGCAGTACTTC
J: TRBJ1-1; V: TRBV7-9; size: many; D: TRBD1; length: 13; CDR3: CASSRQGNTEAFF; DNA: TGTGCCAGCAGCCGACAGGGGAACACTGAAGCTTTCTTT
J: TRBJ2-7; V: TRBV20-1; size: many; D: TRBD2; length: 13; CDR3: CSASGGGIYEQYF; DNA: TGCAGTGCAAGCGGGGGGGGTATATACGAGCAGTACTTC
J: TRBJ2-5; V: TRBV20-1; size: many; D: TRBD2; length: 14; CDR3: CSARDGSGGETQYF; DNA: TGCAGTGCTAGAGACGGTAGCGGGGGGGAGACCCAGTACTTC
J: TRBJ2-1; V: TRBV20-1; size: few; D: TRBD2; length: 13; CDR3: CSPVAGGWNEQFF; DNA: TGCAGTCCTGTAGCGGGGGGTTGGAATGAGCAGTTCTTC
J: TRBJ1-2; V: TRBV15; size: many; D: .; length: 16; CDR3: CATSTHGGRGGDGYTF; DNA: TGTGCCACCAGCACCCATGGAGGGCGGGGGGGTGATGGCTACACCTTC
J: TRBJ2-7; V: TRBV7-8; size: many; D: TRBD2; length: 16; CDR3: CASSPPRREGPYEQYF; DNA: TGTGCCAGCAGCCCCCCCCGGCGGGAGGGACCCTACGAGCAGTACTTC
J: TRBJ1-3; V: TRBV11-2; size: many; D: .; length: 16; CDR3: CASSFEPGRHGNTIYF; DNA: TGTGCCAGCAGCTTCGAACCGGGACGTCATGGAAACACCATATATTTT
J: TRBJ2-1; V: TRBV29-1; size: many; D: TRBD2; length: 18; CDR3: CSVEGTSGSRGSYNEQFF; DNA: TGCAGCGTGGAGGGGACTAGCGGGAGTAGGGGCTCCTACAATGAGCAGTTCTTC
J: TRBJ2-1; V: TRBV4-2; size: many; D: TRBD2; length: 11; CDR3: CASNWAGGVFF; DNA: TGTGCCAGCAATTGGGCGGGAGGGGTGTTCTTC
J: TRBJ1-5; V: TRBV28; size: .; D: .; length: 16; CDR3: CASSPKGWGGGQPQHF; DNA: TGTGCCAGCAGTCCTAAGGGTTGGGGGGGGGGTCAGCCCCAGCATTTT
J: TRBJ1-4; V: TRBV7-9; size: many; D: .; length: 14; CDR3: CASSLGSWSEKLFF; DNA: TGTGCCAGCAGCTTAGGCAGCTGGAGTGAAAAACTGTTTTTT
J: TRBJ1-1; V: TRBV7-8; size: many; D: TRBD1; length: 13; CDR3: CASSWDRGRGAFF; DNA: TGTGCCAGCAGTTGGGACAGGGGGCGCGGGGCTTTCTTT
J: TRBJ1-1; V: TRBV29-1; size: many; D: .; length: 14; CDR3: CSVRIGGGNTEAFF; DNA: TGCAGCGTCCGTATCGGGGGGGGGAACACTGAAGCTTTCTTT
J: TRBJ2-3; V: TRBV6-5; size: many; D: .; length: 14; CDR3: CASSYSASSDTQYF; DNA: TGTGCCAGCAGTTACTCGGCTAGCTCAGATACGCAGTATTTT
J: TRBJ1-1; V: TRBV9; size: many; D: .; length: 13; CDR3: CASSPGGRTEAFF; DNA: TGTGCCAGCAGCCCGGGAGGGAGGACTGAAGCTTTCTTT
J: TRBJ1-1; V: TRBV20-1; size: .; D: .; length: 15; CDR3: CSARDGGKLGPEAFF; DNA: TGCAGTGCTAGAGATGGAGGGAAATTGGGGCCTGAAGCTTTCTTT
J: TRBJ1-2; V: TRBV7-9; size: many; D: TRBD1; length: 13; CDR3: CASSYDRGYGYTF; DNA: TGTGCCAGCAGCTACGACAGGGGGTATGGCTACACCTTC
J: TRBJ2-3; V: TRBV2; size: many; D: .; length: 14; CDR3: CASSETLAVYTQYF; DNA: TGTGCCAGCAGCGAGACGTTAGCCGTGTATACGCAGTATTTT
J: TRBJ2-5; V: TRBV7-7; size: many; D: TRBD1; length: 16; CDR3: CASSLTSGTGGETQYF; DNA: TGTGCTAGCAGCTTGACCTCTGGGACAGGGGGAGAGACCCAGTACTTC
J: TRBJ1-3; V: TRBV27; size: few; D: .; length: 13; CDR3: CASSLSGGNTIYF; DNA: TGTGCCAGCAGTTTATCAGGGGGAAACACCATATATTTT
J: TRBJ2-4; V: TRBV24-1; size: many; D: .; length: 13; CDR3: CATSDGFSPLQYF; DNA: TGTGCCACCAGTGATGGTTTTTCGCCCCTTCAGTACTTC
J: TRBJ1-4; V: TRBV2; size: few; D: TRBD1; length: 15; CDR3: CASSVGQGAAEKLFF; DNA: TGTGCCAGCAGTGTCGGACAGGGGGCGGCCGAAAAACTGTTTTTT